This entry lists 7 T cell receptor beta chains sequenced from one sample in a study of neurological immune-mediated disorders. A single record per CDR3 protein comes from TCRdb applying MiXCR to the 5' RACE reads. The sample consists of around 130,000 distinct CDR3 sequences, roughly 3.1% of them appearing once. Sequencing was done on a sample of PBMCs. These receptors originate from a young woman with multiple sclerosis.

This clonotype was recorded many times. This chain links TRBV7-9 with TRBJ1-1, with 7 bases matching TRBD1. V dropped 5 bases and J dropped 5; count of bases not matched to a gene: 17. CDR3 length: 17 amino acids. Per the germline V gene, CDR1 is SEHNR and CDR2 is FQNEAQ (reference sequence). This CDR3 is CASSGHLGQVGGTEAFF. DNA for the CDR3: TGTGCCAGCAGCGGACACCTAGGACAGGTCGGTGGGACTGAAGCTTTCTTT.

This clonotype was observed at least ten times. This chain joins TRBV20-1 and TRBJ2-2; TRBD2 might be the D (6 bases). This CDR3 is 14 amino acids long. V lost 6 bases, J lost 1 base, and 12 bases lay in between. Germline assignment: CDR1 DFQATT and CDR2 SNEGSKA (reference sequence). Here the CDR3 reads CSAMAGGNTGELFF. CDR3 DNA sequence: TGCAGTGCAATGGCCGGGGGGAACACCGGGGAGCTGTTTTTT.

This clonotype was seen repeatedly, ten times or more. The CDR3 nucleotides read TGCGCCAGCAGCTTGGATGGGGGGATCCACGAGCAGTACTTC. The encoded protein is CASSLDGGIHEQYF. The chain joins TRBV5-1 to TRBJ2-7; TRBD2 is a possible D gene (6 bases). Germline-derived CDR1 and CDR2 are SGHRS and YFSETQ. Trimming stripped 0 bases from V and 5 bases from J, with 12 bases between. The CDR3 is 14 residues long.

This clonotype has ten or more counts. The chain links TRBV5-1 to TRBJ2-7, with D uncertain. Per the germline V gene, CDR1 is SGHRS and CDR2 is YFSETQ. V shed 0 bases and J shed 0 bases, with 19 bases lying between them. This CDR3 region has 18 residues. The CDR3 loop reads CASSLASRRQDYSYEQYF. The CDR3 region has the DNA TGCGCCAGCAGCTTGGCCTCCAGGCGCCAGGATTACTCCTACGAGCAGTACTTC.

CDR3: CASSLRSLGGADTQYF. The DNA of the CDR3 is TGTGCCAGCAGCTTACGGAGCCTAGGGGGAGCAGATACGCAGTATTTT. The chain joins TRBV11-3 to TRBJ2-3; the D gene is possibly TRBD1 (6 bases). Germline CDR1 and CDR2: SGHNT and YENEEA. The CDR3 consists of 16 residues. V was shortened by 2 bases and J by 4 bases, with 16 bases between the two germline ends.

This clonotype occurred many times. The CDR3 bases are TGCAGTGCTAGAGGGATCTCACGGGACACTGAAGCTTTCTTT. Translation: CSARGISRDTEAFF. The V call is TRBV20-1, the J call TRBJ1-1; D ambiguous. The CDR3 runs to 14 residues. Germline CDR1 reads DFQATT; CDR2 reads SNEGSKA (reference sequence). V gave up 1 base and J gave up 3 bases, with 12 bases separating them.

This clonotype was seen at least ten times. The rearrangement joins TRBV10-3 to TRBJ1-1, with D perhaps TRBD1 (6 bases). V lost 10 bases, J lost 3 bases, and 24 bases lay in between. There are 16 residues in the CDR3. The V gene's germline CDR1 is ENHRY and CDR2 SYGVKD. For the CDR3, the DNA is TGTGCCACCCGTCGAGTTTCTTGGGGGGCGGACACTGAAGCTTTCTTT. The encoded protein is CATRRVSWGADTEAFF.